Listed below are T cell receptor beta chains from one sample, sequenced in a study of molecular identifiers for immune sequencing clone quantification. TCRdb re-called the PCR reads through MiXCR, storing one row per CDR3 protein. The sample lists about half a million distinct CDR3 sequences, around 25% seen once, with under 0.85% in the top ten. Sequencing was carried out using naive CD8+ T cells from blood, with Jurkat cell RNA spiked in. The receptor source for this set is a human donor in good health. Some libraries in this study had Jurkat cell RNA spiked in. CDR3s include the opening cysteine and the closing phenylalanine or tryptophan. D genes are given only for firm matches. Expanded clones get a size class; other rows say once, few or many, or leave the size out.

DNA: TGTGCCACCAGTGATTTTCGGGGGAGTGAGCAGTTCTTC; CDR3: CATSDFRGSEQFF; length: 13; size: .; V: TRBV24-1; J: TRBJ2-1; D: .
DNA: TGTGCCACTCAGTATGGCTACCCCTTC; CDR3: CATQYGYPF; length: 9; size: few; V: TRBV6-1; J: TRBJ1-2; D: .
DNA: TGTGCCAGCTTCAACACTGAAGCTTTCTTT; CDR3: CASFNTEAFF; length: 10; size: many; V: TRBV12-3/TRBV12-4; J: TRBJ1-1; D: .
DNA: TGCAGCGTTGAAGTGGCGAATTCCTACCAAGAGACCCAGTACTTC; CDR3: CSVEVANSYQETQYF; length: 15; size: many; V: TRBV29-1; J: TRBJ2-5; D: .
DNA: TGTGCCAGCAGTTTAGCTCCGGTGTCCTACGAGCAGTACTTC; CDR3: CASSLAPVSYEQYF; length: 14; size: few; V: TRBV27; J: TRBJ2-7; D: .
DNA: TGTGCCAGCAGCTTAGCGGTTGGGGGATTGGGCACAGATACGCAGTATTTT; CDR3: CASSLAVGGLGTDTQYF; length: 17; size: many; V: TRBV7-2; J: TRBJ2-3; D: .
DNA: TGTGCCAGCATTGGGTCGGAGGGGGCTTATATGGACACTGAAGCTTTCTTT; CDR3: CASIGSEGAYMDTEAFF; length: 17; size: .; V: TRBV6-2/TRBV6-3; J: TRBJ1-1; D: TRBD1
DNA: TGTGCCAGCAGTGTCACAGGGGGGATCTCAGGCGAGCAGTACTTC; CDR3: CASSVTGGISGEQYF; length: 15; size: few; V: TRBV6-5; J: TRBJ2-7; D: TRBD1
DNA: TGCAGTGCTCTCCGGGGGGGGATGGATGAGCAGTTCTTC; CDR3: CSALRGGMDEQFF; length: 13; size: .; V: TRBV20-1; J: TRBJ2-1; D: TRBD2
DNA: TGTGTCAGCAGTGATGGACTAGCGGGAGTTTTCGGTGAGCAGTTCTTC; CDR3: CVSSDGLAGVFGEQFF; length: 16; size: .; V: TRBV28; J: TRBJ2-1; D: TRBD2
DNA: TGTGCCAGCAGTTTACATTTAGGGACAATCCATTTT; CDR3: CASSLHLGTIHF; length: 12; size: .; V: TRBV27; J: TRBJ2-3; D: .
DNA: TGTGCCAGCAGCCTTAACGGCCAGAGCTCCTACGAGCAGTACTTC; CDR3: CASSLNGQSSYEQYF; length: 15; size: few; V: TRBV6-5; J: TRBJ2-7; D: .
DNA: TGCGCCAGCAGCCAACAAACGGCCCCGGAGGGGCTTTATAGCAATCAGCCCCAGCATTTT; CDR3: CASSQQTAPEGLYSNQPQHF; length: 20; size: few; V: TRBV4-1; J: TRBJ1-5; D: .
DNA: TGTGCCAGTAGTATTGTTAGCGCTAGCACAGATACGCAGTATTTT; CDR3: CASSIVSASTDTQYF; length: 15; size: many; V: TRBV19; J: TRBJ2-3; D: .
DNA: TGTGCCAGCAGCTTACTACATACAAAGAACATTCAGTACTTC; CDR3: CASSLLHTKNIQYF; length: 14; size: many; V: TRBV7-9; J: TRBJ2-4; D: .
DNA: TGTGCCAGTAGTATAGATCGTGGACTTATTAAAGCTTTCTTT; CDR3: CASSIDRGLIKAFF; length: 14; size: .; V: TRBV19; J: TRBJ1-1; D: .
DNA: TGTGCCAGCAGTTTTCACGGGCTCTACGAGCAGTACTTC; CDR3: CASSFHGLYEQYF; length: 13; size: .; V: TRBV12-3/TRBV12-4; J: TRBJ2-7; D: .
DNA: TGTGCCAGTAGTACCCGTGTCGGGACCCACACCCAAGAGACCCAGTACTTC; CDR3: CASSTRVGTHTQETQYF; length: 17; size: .; V: TRBV19; J: TRBJ2-5; D: .
DNA: TGTGCCTGGAGTGTTTTAGCGGGAGGAGGAGAGACCCAGTACTTC; CDR3: CAWSVLAGGGETQYF; length: 15; size: many; V: TRBV30; J: TRBJ2-5; D: TRBD2
DNA: TGTGCCAGCAGTGAACCGGGACAGACAGCGAACACCGGGGAGCTGTTTTTT; CDR3: CASSEPGQTANTGELFF; length: 17; size: .; V: TRBV25-1; J: TRBJ2-2; D: TRBD1
DNA: TGTGCCAGCAGCGCCACCCGGGACAGGGGCCTCGAAAAACTGTTTTTT; CDR3: CASSATRDRGLEKLFF; length: 16; size: few; V: TRBV7-9; J: TRBJ1-4; D: TRBD1
DNA: TGTGCCAGCACCACGACAGGACTAGCTTGGTCCGGGGCCAACGTCCTGACTTTC; CDR3: CASTTTGLAWSGANVLTF; length: 18; size: many; V: TRBV12-3/TRBV12-4; J: TRBJ2-6; D: TRBD2
DNA: TGTGCCAGCAGTACTCCGGAGGGGGCATCCCAAGAGACCCAGTACTTC; CDR3: CASSTPEGASQETQYF; length: 16; size: many; V: TRBV28; J: TRBJ2-5; D: .
DNA: TGTGCCAGCAGCTCACCGAATTTGGGTCCCAATCAGCCCCAGCATTTT; CDR3: CASSSPNLGPNQPQHF; length: 16; size: .; V: TRBV28; J: TRBJ1-5; D: .